The 7 T cell receptor beta chains below come from one sample, sequenced in a study of cytotoxic CD8 clonotypes in ibrutinib-treated CLL. TCRdb's copy holds only in-frame clones and misses some; the assay was immunoSEQ multiplex PCR. The table shows about 130,000 clones, with about 80% occurring only once. Sequencing used PBMCs, obtained after 12 months of ibrutinib treatment. The origin of the receptors is a human donor with chronic lymphocytic leukemia.

The genes are TRBV4-3 and TRBJ2-7, with 15 bases aligning to TRBD2. The CDR3 totals 16 residues. Germline V gene data show CDR1 as LGHNA and CDR2 as YSLEER. V lost 4 bases, J lost 6 bases, and 7 bases stayed unmatched. CDR3 in amino acids: CASSLGTSGRPGEQYF. The CDR3 bases are TGCGCCAGCAGCCTGGGGACTAGCGGGAGGCCTGGCGAGCAGTACTTC.

There are a few counts of this clone. J is TRBJ1-4 and V is TRBV5-4; 8 bases agree with TRBD1. Trimming cost V 5 bases and J 6 bases; bases outside gene matches: 6. The CDR3 is made up of 14 amino acids. Per germline, CDR1 SGHNT and CDR2 YYREEE (reference sequence). CDR3 DNA: TGTGCCAGCAGACTAGACAGGGGTGATGAAAAACTGTTTTTT. Translated, it gives CASRLDRGDEKLFF.

This rearrangement joins TRBV19 to TRBJ1-1; D unclear. Trimming pared 9 bases from V and 0 bases from J, leaving 11 bases between. Germline V CDR1 and CDR2: LNHDA, SQIVND (reference sequence). The CDR3 consists of 13 residues. CDR3 residues: CASAVQMNTEAFF. CDR3 in DNA: TGTGCCAGCGCAGTGCAAATGAACACTGAAGCTTTCTTT.

V and J are TRBV7-2 and TRBJ2-7; 11 bases are a match to TRBD2. V was clipped by 1 base and J by 2 bases; unmatched bases: 4. Germline loops: CDR1 SGHTA, CDR2 FQGNSA. The CDR3 is made up of 16 amino acids. The CDR3, as DNA: TGTGCCAGCAGCTTAGAAGGGACTAGCGGTACCTACGAGCAGTACTTC. This gives the protein CASSLEGTSGTYEQYF.

This rearrangement joins TRBV5-6 to TRBJ2-5, with 9 bases aligning to TRBD1. The CDR3 extends over 16 amino acids. CDR1 is SGHDT, CDR2 YYEEEE, per germline. The ends lost 3 bases at V and 2 bases at J; junction bases unmatched: 8. CDR3 DNA sequence: TGTGCCAGCAGCTCAAGCCGGGACAGGGTACAAGAGACCCAGTACTTC. Protein: CASSSSRDRVQETQYF.

This clone has just a few counts. V gene TRBV21-1 combines with J gene TRBJ2-5; the table's D call of TRBD1 was not tested on the DNA. TRBV21-1 constitutes a pseudogene. The CDR3 has 9 amino acids. The CDR3 coding sequence is TGTGCCAGGCCAGGGACCCAGTACTTC. Its protein product is CARPGTQYF.

V and J are TRBV18 and TRBJ1-2; perhaps TRBD1 as D (5 bases). Per germline, CDR1 KGHSH and CDR2 LQKENI. The length of the CDR3 is 12 residues. Trimming removed 3 bases at V and 4 bases at J, with 6 bases between. The CDR3 protein is CASSPTGYGYTF. The CDR3 DNA reads as TGTGCCAGCTCACCCACAGGCTATGGCTACACCTTC.